Described below is a single T cell receptor (beta chain) sequence and its context. The table lists this clone with many counts. Its antigen has not been determined. Qualities for individual bases were not recorded, and no much larger clone is one base off. Whole blood was collected in K2EDTA tubes by collaborating institutions according to the institutions' own protocols. For TCRbeta analysis, collaborator samples were shipped as frozen whole blood, as isolated PBMCs, or as DNA extracted from either sample type. The germline V gene specifies MNHEY as CDR1 and SVGAGI as CDR2. V is pruned by 4 bases and J by 15 bases, leaving 4 bases of the junction without a gene match. The CDR3 spans 11 residues, from the cysteine through the phenylalanine. Just the 33-base CDR3 DNA is kept, in frame starting at base 1. This entry is derived from a study of blood T cell repertoires in COVID-19 (dated by TCRdb to about 2020). As for the study more broadly: Collaborator samples came from the United States, Italy and Spain and covered acute and convalescent phases of COVID-19. The material from the prospective study consisted of cDNA or gDNA derived from T cells, B-cell-depleted T cells, or PBMCs. Sample metadata almost always included a de-identified subject ID, COVID-19 status, age in years and sex. A freely available public database, intended as a resource for researchers studying the immune response to SARS-CoV-2, is where the repertoires were released. Where available, HLA class I and class II types were taken from metadata supplied by the sample provider and were not determined by assay-based typing. The samples were drawn from two sources: the first 160 participants of the ongoing ImmuneRACE study, and 1,200 or so subjects contributed by 6 global collaborators. The dataset comprised deeply sampled blood TCRbeta repertoires from subjects exposed to, actively infected with, or recovered from COVID-19. Broader findings and caveats from the paper: The amount of clinical and demographic metadata varied by source and participant and was provided uncurated.

The immunoSEQ Assay, a bias-controlled multiplex PCR, was used to amplify TCRbeta CDR3 regions from genomic DNA. Concerning the study's data processing: Within the assay, amplification of reference gene primers was used to estimate how many nucleated cells each sample contained. To quantify the absolute abundance of each unique TCRbeta CDR3 rearrangement, sequence reads were collapsed and filtered. Productive Simpson clonality was computed per sample as the square root of Simpson's diversity index over productive rearrangements. In TCRdb, the immuneACCESS table is reduced to in-frame sequences with V and J assigned. These tables do not hold every clone; where another copy was compared, an unresolved V gene accounts for under half, and the others remain unexplained. From that table come the V and J calls and clone size; the DNA was used to work out D and trimming. The sample table records 180,000 or so clones; 78% of these occur just once. About 3% of the sample is held by the ten biggest clonotypes.

This sequence was found in a woman over 75 with active or convalescent COVID-19. Sample: peripheral blood. This sequence uses TRBV6-5 and TRBJ2-1; TRBD2 matches 9 bases in the middle. For the CDR3, the sequence is CASSSSGLAFF. The DNA sequence is as follows: TGTGCCAGCAGTTCCTCGGGACTAGCGTTCTTC.